This record concerns one T cell receptor (beta chain) sequence. Its target is unknown. This sample was included in a study of siplizumab effects on memory and regulatory T cells. V lost 4 bases, J lost 5 bases, and 9 bases lay in between. This CDR3 has 12 amino acids. Germline V gene lookup returns CDR1 SGHRS and CDR2 YFSETQ. Sequencing used immunoSEQ multiplex PCR; TCRdb keeps in-frame clones, though not all of them. This table holds 100,000 or so clones, 90% to 95% found once. Study-wide results and caveats: Apparently key alloresponse contributors, naive T cells also seemed more diverse than memory cells. Unstimulated subsets contained matches for only a minor fraction of alloreactive clones. Reactions containing siplizumab showed mappable alloreactive CD4+ clones averaging about 66% Treg-derived, versus 25% to 30% in controls. Most proliferating CD4+ or CD8+ clones, roughly 80-97%, had no naive or memory assignment.

The sequence was collected from a human donor in good health. The V and J genes are TRBV5-1 and TRBJ2-5, with TRBD2 as a possible D gene (5 bases). The sequencing input was CD4+ T cells sorted from blood. The CDR3 DNA reads as TGCGCCAGCAGCGTACTAGGGGAGACCCAGTACTTC. This sequence encodes CASSVLGETQYF.